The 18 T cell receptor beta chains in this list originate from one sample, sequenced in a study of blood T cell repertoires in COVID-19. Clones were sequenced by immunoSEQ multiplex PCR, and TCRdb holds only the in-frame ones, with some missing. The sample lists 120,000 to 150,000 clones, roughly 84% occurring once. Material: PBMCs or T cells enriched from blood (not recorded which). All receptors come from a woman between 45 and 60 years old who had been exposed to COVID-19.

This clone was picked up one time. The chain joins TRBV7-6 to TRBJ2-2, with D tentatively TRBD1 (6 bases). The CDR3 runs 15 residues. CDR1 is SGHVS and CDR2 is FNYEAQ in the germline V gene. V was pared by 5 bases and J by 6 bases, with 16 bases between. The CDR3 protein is CASSPRTGFPGELFF. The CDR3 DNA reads TGTGCCAGCAGCCCCCGAACAGGGTTTCCCGGGGAGCTGTTTTTT. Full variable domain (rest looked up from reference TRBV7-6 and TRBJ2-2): GAGVSQSPRYKVTKRGQDVALRCDPISGHVSLYWYRQALGQGPEFLTYFNYEAQQDKSGLPNDRFSAERPEGSISTLTIQRTEQRDSAMYRCASSPRTGFPGELFFGEGSRLTVL.

The CDR3 sequence is CAISETAGDRVGYTF. In nucleotides, the CDR3 is TGTGCCATCAGTGAGACGGCCGGGGACAGGGTCGGCTACACCTTC. The chain employs TRBV10-3 and TRBJ1-2, with TRBD1 matching 9 bases. The trim removed 2 bases at V and 8 bases at J, leaving 9 bases unmatched. This CDR3 comprises 15 residues. Germline V gene lookup returns CDR1 ENHRY and CDR2 SYGVKD.

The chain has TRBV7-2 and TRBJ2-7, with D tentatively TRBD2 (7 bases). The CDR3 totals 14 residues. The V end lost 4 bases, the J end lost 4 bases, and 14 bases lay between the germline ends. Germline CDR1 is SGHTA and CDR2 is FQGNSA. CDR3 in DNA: TGTGCCAGCAGCTCTGCGGGGGCGCAATACGAGCAGTACTTC. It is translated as CASSSAGAQYEQYF.

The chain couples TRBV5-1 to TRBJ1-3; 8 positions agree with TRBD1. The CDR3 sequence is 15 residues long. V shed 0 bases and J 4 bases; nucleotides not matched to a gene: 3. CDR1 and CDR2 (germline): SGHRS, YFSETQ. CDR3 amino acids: CASSLAGGRGNTIYF. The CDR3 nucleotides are TGCGCCAGCAGCTTGGCAGGGGGCAGGGGAAACACCATATATTTT.

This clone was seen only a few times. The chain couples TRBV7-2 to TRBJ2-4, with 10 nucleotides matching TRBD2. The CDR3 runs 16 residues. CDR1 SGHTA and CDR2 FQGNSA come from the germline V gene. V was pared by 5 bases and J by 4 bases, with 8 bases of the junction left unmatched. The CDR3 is CASSPSSGGGKNIQYF. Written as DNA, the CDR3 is TGTGCCAGCAGCCCGTCCAGCGGGGGGGGAAAAAACATTCAGTACTTC.

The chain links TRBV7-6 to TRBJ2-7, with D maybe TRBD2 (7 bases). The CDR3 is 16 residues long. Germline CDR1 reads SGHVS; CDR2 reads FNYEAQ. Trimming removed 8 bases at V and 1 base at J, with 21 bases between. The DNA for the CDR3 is TGTGCCAGCGGTATAGGGGCGGGGAGGGGGTCCTACGAGCAGTACTTC. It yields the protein CASGIGAGRGSYEQYF.

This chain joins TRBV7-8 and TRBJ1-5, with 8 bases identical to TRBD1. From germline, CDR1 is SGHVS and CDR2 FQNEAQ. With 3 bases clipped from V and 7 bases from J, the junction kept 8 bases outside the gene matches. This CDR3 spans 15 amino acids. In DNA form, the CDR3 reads TGTGCCAGCAGCTTTACCGGACAGGGTGAACAGCCCCAGCATTTT. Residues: CASSFTGQGEQPQHF.

The CDR3 spells CASSPANVYTGELFF. The DNA for the CDR3 is TGTGCCAGCAGCCCTGCTAACGTGTACACCGGGGAGCTGTTTTTT. The rearrangement uses TRBV7-9 and TRBJ2-2; D unresolved. The CDR3 is made up of 15 amino acids. CDR1 is SEHNR, CDR2 FQNEAQ, per germline (reference sequence). The ends were cut back, 5 bases at V and 3 bases at J, with 13 bases in the middle.

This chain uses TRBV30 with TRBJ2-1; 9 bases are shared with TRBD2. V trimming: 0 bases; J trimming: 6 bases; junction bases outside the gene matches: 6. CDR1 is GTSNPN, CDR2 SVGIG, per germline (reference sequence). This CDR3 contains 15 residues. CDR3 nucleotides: TGTGCCTGGAGTGTACGCGGCGGGAGGGCCAATGAGCAGTTCTTC. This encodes CAWSVRGGRANEQFF. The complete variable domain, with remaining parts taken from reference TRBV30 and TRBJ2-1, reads SQTIHQWPATLVQPVGSPLSLECTVEGTSNPNLYWYRQAAGRGLQLLFYSVGIGQISSEVPQNLSASRPQDRQFILSSKKLLLSDSGFYLCAWSVRGGRANEQFFGPGTRLTVL.

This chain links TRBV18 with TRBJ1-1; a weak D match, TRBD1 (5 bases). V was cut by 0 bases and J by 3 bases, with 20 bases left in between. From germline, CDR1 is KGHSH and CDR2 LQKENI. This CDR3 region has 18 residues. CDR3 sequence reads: CASSPPSLGQSSDTEAFF. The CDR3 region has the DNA TGTGCCAGCTCACCACCGAGTTTAGGACAAAGTTCTGACACTGAAGCTTTCTTT.

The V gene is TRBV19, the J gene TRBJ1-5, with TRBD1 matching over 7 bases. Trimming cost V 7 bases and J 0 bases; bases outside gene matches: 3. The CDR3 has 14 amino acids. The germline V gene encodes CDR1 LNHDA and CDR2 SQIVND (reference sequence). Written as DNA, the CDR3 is TGTGCCAGTAAGACAGGGTATAGCAATCAGCCCCAGCATTTT. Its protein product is CASKTGYSNQPQHF.

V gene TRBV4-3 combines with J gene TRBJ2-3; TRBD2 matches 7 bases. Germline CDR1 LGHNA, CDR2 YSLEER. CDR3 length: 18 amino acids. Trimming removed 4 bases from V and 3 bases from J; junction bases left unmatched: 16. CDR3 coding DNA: TGCGCCAGCAGCCTGCTCGCCCCCTCGGCGGGAGAAACAGATACGCAGTATTTT. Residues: CASSLLAPSAGETDTQYF.

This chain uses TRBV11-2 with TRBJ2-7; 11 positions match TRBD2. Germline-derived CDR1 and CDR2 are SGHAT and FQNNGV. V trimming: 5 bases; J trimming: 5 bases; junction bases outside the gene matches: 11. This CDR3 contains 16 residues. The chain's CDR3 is CASSNLLAGVTHEQYF. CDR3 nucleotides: TGTGCCAGCAGCAACCTACTAGCGGGAGTCACCCACGAGCAGTACTTC.

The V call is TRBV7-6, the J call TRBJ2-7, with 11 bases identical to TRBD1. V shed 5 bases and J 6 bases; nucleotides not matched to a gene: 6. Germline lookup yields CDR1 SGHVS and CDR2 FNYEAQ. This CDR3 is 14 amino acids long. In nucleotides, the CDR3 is TGTGCCAGCAGCCATCGGGACAGGGGGTCCGAGCAGTACTTC. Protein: CASSHRDRGSEQYF. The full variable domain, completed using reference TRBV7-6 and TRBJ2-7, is GAGVSQSPRYKVTKRGQDVALRCDPISGHVSLYWYRQALGQGPEFLTYFNYEAQQDKSGLPNDRFSAERPEGSISTLTIQRTEQRDSAMYRCASSHRDRGSEQYFGPGTRLTVT.

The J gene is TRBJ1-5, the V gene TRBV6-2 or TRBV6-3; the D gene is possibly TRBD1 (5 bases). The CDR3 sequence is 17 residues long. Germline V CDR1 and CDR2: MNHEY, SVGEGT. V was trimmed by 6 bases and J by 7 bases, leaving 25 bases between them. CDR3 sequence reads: CASSPGTPGSGSQPQHF. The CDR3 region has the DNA TGTGCCAGCAGCCCCGGAACCCCAGGGTCCGGGAGCCAGCCCCAGCATTTT.

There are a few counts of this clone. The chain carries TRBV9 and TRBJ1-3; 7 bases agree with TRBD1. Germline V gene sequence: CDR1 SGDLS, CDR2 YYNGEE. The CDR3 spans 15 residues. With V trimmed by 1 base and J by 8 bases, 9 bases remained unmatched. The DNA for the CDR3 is TGTGCCAGCAGCGTATACGAAGGGGGCCTGGACACCATATATTTT. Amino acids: CASSVYEGGLDTIYF.

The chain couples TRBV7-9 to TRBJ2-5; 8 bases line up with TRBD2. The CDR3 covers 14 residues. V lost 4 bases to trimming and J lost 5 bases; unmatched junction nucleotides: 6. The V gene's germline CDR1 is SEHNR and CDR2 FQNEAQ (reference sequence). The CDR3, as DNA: TGTGCCAGCAGCTCGGGACTAGGTGAGGAGACCCAGTACTTC. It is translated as CASSSGLGEETQYF.

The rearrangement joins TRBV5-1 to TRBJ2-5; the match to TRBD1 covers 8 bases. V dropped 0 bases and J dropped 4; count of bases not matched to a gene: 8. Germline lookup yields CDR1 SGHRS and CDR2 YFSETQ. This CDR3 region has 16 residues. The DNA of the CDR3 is TGCGCCAGCAGCTTGGTCCCAGGGGGCCTTGGAGAGACCCAGTACTTC. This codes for CASSLVPGGLGETQYF.